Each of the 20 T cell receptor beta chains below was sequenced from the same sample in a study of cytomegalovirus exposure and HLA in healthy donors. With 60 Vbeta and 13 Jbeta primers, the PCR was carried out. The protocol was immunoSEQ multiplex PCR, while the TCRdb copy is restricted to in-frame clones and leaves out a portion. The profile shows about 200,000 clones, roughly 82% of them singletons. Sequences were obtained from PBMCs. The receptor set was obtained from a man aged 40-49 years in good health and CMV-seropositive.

CDR3 protein: CASSLEAGGYYEQYF. CDR3 nucleotide sequence: TGCGCCAGCAGCTTGGAGGCGGGAGGATACTACGAGCAGTACTTC. The rearrangement links TRBV5-1 to TRBJ2-7; 8 bases match TRBD2. J lost 3 bases, V lost 0 bases, and 5 bases had no gene match. Germline V gene data show CDR1 as SGHRS and CDR2 as YFSETQ. This CDR3 is 15 amino acids long.

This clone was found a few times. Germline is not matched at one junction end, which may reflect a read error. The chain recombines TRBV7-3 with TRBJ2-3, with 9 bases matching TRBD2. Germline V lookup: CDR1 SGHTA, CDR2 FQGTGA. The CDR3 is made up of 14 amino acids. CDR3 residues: CASSYGTSKDTQYF. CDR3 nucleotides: TGTGCCAGCAGTTACGGGACTAGCAAAGATACGCAGTATTTT.

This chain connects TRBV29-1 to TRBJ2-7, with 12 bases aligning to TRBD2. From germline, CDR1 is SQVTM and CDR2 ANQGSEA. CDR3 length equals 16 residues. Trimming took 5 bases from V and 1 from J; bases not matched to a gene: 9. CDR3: CSVKLAGGLPSYEQYF. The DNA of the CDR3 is TGCAGCGTTAAACTAGCGGGAGGCCTTCCGTCCTACGAGCAGTACTTC.

CDR3 nucleotide sequence: TGTGCCAGCAGCTTGGGGCTAGCGGGAGGTAGTGATGAGCAGTTCTTC. Residues: CASSLGLAGGSDEQFF. The rearrangement joins TRBV5-4 to TRBJ2-1; 11 bases map to TRBD2. V gave up 0 bases and J gave up 8 bases; unmatched junction bases: 7. Per germline, CDR1 SGHNT and CDR2 YYREEE (reference sequence). The CDR3 covers 16 residues. Full variable domain (missing parts from reference TRBV5-4 and TRBJ2-1): ETGVTQSPTHLIKTRGQQVTLRCSSQSGHNTVSWYQQALGQGPQFIFQYYREEENGRGNFPPRFSGLQFPNYSSELNVNALELDDSALYLCASSLGLAGGSDEQFFGPGTRLTVL.

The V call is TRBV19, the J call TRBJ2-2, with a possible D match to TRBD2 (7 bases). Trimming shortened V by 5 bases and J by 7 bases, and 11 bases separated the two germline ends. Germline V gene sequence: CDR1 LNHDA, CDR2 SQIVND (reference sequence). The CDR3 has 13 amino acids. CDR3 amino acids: CASSLGGGGELFF. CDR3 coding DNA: TGTGCCAGTAGTTTGGGAGGGGGCGGGGAGCTGTTTTTT.

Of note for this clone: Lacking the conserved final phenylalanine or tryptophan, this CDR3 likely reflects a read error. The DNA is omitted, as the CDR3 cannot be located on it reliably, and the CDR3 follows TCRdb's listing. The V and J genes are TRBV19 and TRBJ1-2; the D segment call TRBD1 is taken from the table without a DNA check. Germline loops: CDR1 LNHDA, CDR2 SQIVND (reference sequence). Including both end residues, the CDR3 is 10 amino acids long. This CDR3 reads CASSFPGPRT.

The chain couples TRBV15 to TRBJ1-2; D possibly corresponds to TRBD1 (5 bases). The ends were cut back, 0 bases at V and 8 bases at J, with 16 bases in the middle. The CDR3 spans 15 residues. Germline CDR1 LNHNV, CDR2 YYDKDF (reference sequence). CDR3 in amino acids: CATSREGHPPEGYTF. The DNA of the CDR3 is TGTGCCACCAGCAGAGAGGGGCACCCCCCCGAGGGCTACACCTTC.

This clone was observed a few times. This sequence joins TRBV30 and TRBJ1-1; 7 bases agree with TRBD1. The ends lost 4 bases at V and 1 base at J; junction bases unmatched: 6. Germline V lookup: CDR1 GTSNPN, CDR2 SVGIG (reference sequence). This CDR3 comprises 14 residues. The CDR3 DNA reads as TGTGCCTGGAAAAAGGGGGCGCCGAACACTGAAGCTTTCTTT. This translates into CAWKKGAPNTEAFF.

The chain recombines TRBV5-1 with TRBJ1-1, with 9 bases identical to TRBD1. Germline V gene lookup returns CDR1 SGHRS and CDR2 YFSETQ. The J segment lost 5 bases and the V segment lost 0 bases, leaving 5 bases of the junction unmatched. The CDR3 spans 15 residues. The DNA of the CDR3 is TGCGCCAGCAGCTTGGAAGACAGGGGGTTAACTGAAGCTTTCTTT. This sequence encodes CASSLEDRGLTEAFF.

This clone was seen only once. This chain's CDR3 is CASSSYSGTGNSPLHF. CDR3 nucleotides: TGTGCCAGCAGCTCTTACAGCGGGACAGGGAATTCACCCCTCCACTTT. The chain joins TRBV5-6 to TRBJ1-6; 9 bases agree with TRBD1. CDR1 is SGHDT, CDR2 YYEEEE, per germline. The J segment lost 7 bases and the V segment lost 3 bases, leaving 8 bases of the junction unmatched. The CDR3 is 16 residues long.

The CDR3 coding sequence is TGCGCCAGCAGCTTTTCTAGCGGGAGCACCAATGAGCAGTTCTTC. Protein sequence: CASSFSSGSTNEQFF. The rearrangement links TRBV5-1 to TRBJ2-1; 10 nucleotides line up with TRBD2. Germline CDR1 and CDR2: SGHRS and YFSETQ. The trim removed 2 bases at V and 6 bases at J, leaving 5 bases unmatched. The CDR3 totals 15 residues. The whole variable domain, remainder taken from reference TRBV5-1 and TRBJ2-1, is KAGVTQTPRYLIKTRGQQVTLSCSPISGHRSVSWYQQTPGQGLQFLFEYFSETQRNKGNFPGRFSGRQFSNSRSEMNVSTLELGDSALYLCASSFSSGSTNEQFFGPGTRLTVL.

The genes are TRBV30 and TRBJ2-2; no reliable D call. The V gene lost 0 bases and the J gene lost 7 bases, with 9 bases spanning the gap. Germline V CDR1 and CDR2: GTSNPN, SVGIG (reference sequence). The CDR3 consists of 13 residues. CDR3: CAWSVHDGGELFF. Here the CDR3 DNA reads TGTGCCTGGAGTGTACATGATGGCGGGGAGCTGTTTTTT.

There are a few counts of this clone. The CDR3 region has the DNA TGCGCCAGCAGCTTGAGGAGGACCCTTGATGAGCAGTTCTTC. It yields the protein CASSLRRTLDEQFF. The chain recombines TRBV5-1 with TRBJ2-1; possible D gene TRBD2, 5 bases. Germline V gene data show CDR1 as SGHRS and CDR2 as YFSETQ. The CDR3 has 14 residues. Deletions cut 1 base from V and 8 bases from J, with 13 bases between.

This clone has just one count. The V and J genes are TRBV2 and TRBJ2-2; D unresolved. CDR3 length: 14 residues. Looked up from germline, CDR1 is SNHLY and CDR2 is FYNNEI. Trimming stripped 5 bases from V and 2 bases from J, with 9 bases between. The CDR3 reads CASSQTENTGELFF. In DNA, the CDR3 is TGTGCCAGCAGTCAGACTGAAAACACCGGGGAGCTGTTTTTT.

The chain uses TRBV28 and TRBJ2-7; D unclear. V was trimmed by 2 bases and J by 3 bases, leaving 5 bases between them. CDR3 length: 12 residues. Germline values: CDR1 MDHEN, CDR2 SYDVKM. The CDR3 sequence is CASSLRGYEQYV. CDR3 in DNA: TGTGCCAGCAGTTTAAGAGGCTACGAGCAGTACGTC.

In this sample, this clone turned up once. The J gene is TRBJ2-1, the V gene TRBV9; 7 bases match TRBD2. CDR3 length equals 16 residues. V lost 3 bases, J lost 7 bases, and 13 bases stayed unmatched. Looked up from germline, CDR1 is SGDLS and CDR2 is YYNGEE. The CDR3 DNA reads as TGTGCCAGCAGCGCCTCGAGGGGCGGGAGAGGGAATGAGCAGTTCTTC. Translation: CASSASRGGRGNEQFF.

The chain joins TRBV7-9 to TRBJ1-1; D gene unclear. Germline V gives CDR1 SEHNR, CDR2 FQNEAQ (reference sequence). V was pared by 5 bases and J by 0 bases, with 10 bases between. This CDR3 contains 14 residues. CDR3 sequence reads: CASSDGLLNTEAFF. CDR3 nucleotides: TGTGCCAGCAGCGATGGACTGTTGAACACTGAAGCTTTCTTT.

The CDR3 coding sequence is TGCGCCAGCAGCTTGGACGGAGCTAACTATGGCTACACCTTC. Amino acid sequence: CASSLDGANYGYTF. V usage is TRBV5-1 and J usage is TRBJ1-2, with D uncertain. The V gene lost 0 bases and the J gene lost 0 bases, with 6 bases spanning the gap. Germline CDR1 is SGHRS and CDR2 is YFSETQ. This CDR3 is built from 14 residues.

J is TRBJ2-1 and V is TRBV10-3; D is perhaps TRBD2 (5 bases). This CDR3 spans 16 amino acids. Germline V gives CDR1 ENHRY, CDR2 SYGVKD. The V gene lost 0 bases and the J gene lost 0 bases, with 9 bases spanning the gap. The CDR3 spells CAISESVANSYNEQFF. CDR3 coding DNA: TGTGCCATCAGTGAGTCTGTAGCGAACTCCTACAATGAGCAGTTCTTC.

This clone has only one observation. CDR3 loop: CASSLATGAFNSGNTIYF. The CDR3, as DNA: TGTGCCAGCAGCTTAGCGACGGGTGCCTTTAATTCTGGAAACACCATATATTTT. The rearrangement joins TRBV7-2 to TRBJ1-3; D is uncertain. Trimming pared 0 bases from V and 1 base from J, leaving 16 bases between. This CDR3 comprises 18 residues. Germline V gives CDR1 SGHTA, CDR2 FQGNSA.